This entry concerns a single TCR beta chain. The data are from a study of T cell changes during pregnancy in multiple sclerosis. Some clones are missing from TCRdb's copy, which holds only in-frame ones; the method was immunoSEQ multiplex PCR. Of tens of thousands of clones in the sample, roughly 90% were seen once. Germline assignment: CDR1 SGHAT and CDR2 FQNNGV. J lost 0 bases, V lost 4 bases, and 3 bases had no gene match. The CDR3 has 15 amino acids. The clonotype originates from a female donor with multiple sclerosis, enrolled in a pregnancy study. The chain uses TRBV11-2 and TRBJ2-1, with 7 bases aligning to TRBD2. The source material was peripheral blood, sampled in the first trimester of pregnancy. The CDR3 loop reads CASSYLADSYNEQFF. Here the CDR3 DNA reads TGTGCCAGCAGCTACCTAGCGGACTCCTACAATGAGCAGTTCTTC.